Presented here are 21 T cell receptor beta chains from one specimen sequenced in a study of T cell responses to AZD1222 COVID-19 vaccine. Using immunoSEQ multiplex PCR, the repertoire was profiled, and TCRdb retains in-frame clones only, with some absent. The sample has some 140,000 clones, 88% seen once; the top ten hold approximately 3.1%. The specimen comprised peripheral blood, sampled on day 0 of AZD1222 vaccination. The source of these receptors is an adult in good health.

The rearrangement uses TRBV28 and TRBJ2-5; a possible D gene is TRBD1 (5 bases). CDR1 is MDHEN and CDR2 is SYDVKM in the germline V gene. The V and J ends lost 5 bases and 4 bases respectively, with 8 bases between them. The CDR3 has 12 amino acids. The CDR3 DNA sequence: TGTGCCAGCAGTCAGGGTGGAGAGACCCAGTACTTC. This codes for CASSQGGETQYF. The variable domain in full, completed from reference TRBV28 and TRBJ2-5, reads DVKVTQSSRYLVKRTGEKVFLECVQDMDHENMFWYRQDPGLGLRLIYFSYDVKMKEKGDIPEGYSVSREKKERFSLILESASTNQTSMYLCASSQGGETQYFGPGTRLLVL.

The chain uses TRBV29-1 and TRBJ2-1, with 7 bases aligning to TRBD1. The germline CDR1 and CDR2 sequences are SQVTM and ANQGSEA. The trim removed 0 bases at V and 7 bases at J, leaving 9 bases unmatched. CDR3 length: 15 amino acids. Here the CDR3 DNA reads TGCAGCGTTGAAGATCGCAGCAGGGGGTGGAATGAGCAGTTCTTC. Translating it yields CSVEDRSRGWNEQFF.

J is TRBJ1-5 and V is TRBV2; D gene ambiguous. This CDR3 is built from 16 residues. Germline CDR1 and CDR2: SNHLY and FYNNEI. V was pared by 8 bases and J by 2 bases, with 19 bases between. CDR3 region: CASAQLGYRGNQPQHF. DNA for the CDR3: TGTGCCAGCGCTCAATTGGGGTACCGGGGCAATCAGCCCCAGCATTTT.

The gene calls are TRBV9 and TRBJ1-1; D remains unclear. The length of the CDR3 is 13 residues. The ends were cut back, 3 bases at V and 1 base at J, with 7 bases in the middle. Germline lookup yields CDR1 SGDLS and CDR2 YYNGEE. Here the CDR3 DNA reads TGTGCCAGCAGCGCCCACCAGAACACTGAAGCTTTCTTT. This sequence encodes CASSAHQNTEAFF.

The rearrangement joins TRBV7-8 to TRBJ2-7; 7 positions agree with TRBD2. V lost 1 base and J lost 4; bases outside the gene matches: 1. The CDR3 is made up of 13 amino acids. The germline V gene has CDR1 SGHVS and CDR2 FQNEAQ. DNA of the CDR3: TGTGCCAGCAGCTTAGTGGGGGGGTACGAGCAGTACTTC. Its translation is CASSLVGGYEQYF.

The chain combines TRBV19 with TRBJ2-2; 10 positions match TRBD1. The length of the CDR3 is 15 residues. Per the germline V gene, CDR1 is LNHDA and CDR2 is SQIVND (reference sequence). With V trimmed by 8 bases and J by 6 bases, 9 bases remained unmatched. CDR3 in DNA: TGTGCCAGTTCTACCGGGACAGGGGTCCCCGGGGAGCTGTTTTTT. As protein: CASSTGTGVPGELFF.

The chain uses TRBV7-2 and TRBJ1-1; D gene uncertain. The CDR3 has 14 residues. CDR1 is SGHTA and CDR2 is FQGNSA in the germline V gene. The ends were cut back, 1 base at V and 0 bases at J, with 6 bases in the middle. CDR3 nucleotide sequence: TGTGCCAGCAGCTTAGATTACCTGAACACTGAAGCTTTCTTT. Translated: CASSLDYLNTEAFF.

The chain employs TRBV18 and TRBJ1-2; 7 bases align to TRBD1. The CDR3 consists of 15 residues. In germline, CDR1 is KGHSH, CDR2 LQKENI. Unmatched junction bases numbered 5, after V lost 4 bases and J lost 0 bases. The CDR3, as DNA: TGTGCCAGCTCACAATTACAGGGGTCTAACTATGGCTACACCTTC. Amino acids: CASSQLQGSNYGYTF.

This clone turned up a few times. This sequence joins TRBV7-6 and TRBJ2-2, with TRBD2 identical over 12 bases. Germline CDR1 and CDR2: SGHVS and FNYEAQ. The CDR3 sequence is 16 residues long. The junction had 6 bases not matched to a gene; V was cut back by 5 bases and J by 5 bases. The CDR3, as DNA: TGTGCCAGCAGCCCCTTAACTAGCGGGGGGACCGGGGAGCTGTTTTTT. Amino acids: CASSPLTSGGTGELFF. The entire variable domain, with the rest obtained from reference TRBV7-6 and TRBJ2-2, is as follows: GAGVSQSPRYKVTKRGQDVALRCDPISGHVSLYWYRQALGQGPEFLTYFNYEAQQDKSGLPNDRFSAERPEGSISTLTIQRTEQRDSAMYRCASSPLTSGGTGELFFGEGSRLTVL.

J is TRBJ1-3 and V is TRBV11-2; D ambiguous. V was cut by 2 bases and J by 2 bases, with 7 bases left in between. Germline V gene data show CDR1 as SGHAT and CDR2 as FQNNGV. This CDR3 is built from 14 residues. The CDR3 spells CASSLYGAGNTIYF. The CDR3 region has the DNA TGTGCCAGCAGCTTATACGGGGCTGGAAACACCATATATTTT.

The rearrangement links TRBV5-4 to TRBJ2-3, with 8 bases identical to TRBD1. There are 13 residues in the CDR3. The junction had 5 bases not matched to a gene; V was cut back by 7 bases and J by 4 bases. From germline, CDR1 is SGHNT and CDR2 YYREEE (reference sequence). Written as DNA, the CDR3 is TGTGCCAGCCAGGACAGGGTAGCAGATACGCAGTATTTT. Protein: CASQDRVADTQYF.

This sequence joins TRBV28 and TRBJ1-5; 7 positions agree with TRBD1. With V trimmed by 7 bases and J by 9 bases, 15 bases remained unmatched. Per germline, CDR1 MDHEN and CDR2 SYDVKM. The CDR3 length is 15 residues. This CDR3 is CASTGSGQRNGPQHF. The CDR3 region has the DNA TGTGCCAGCACCGGCTCGGGACAGCGCAATGGGCCCCAGCATTTT.

The chain carries TRBV19 and TRBJ2-4, with TRBD1 matching over 8 bases. Trimming removed 1 base from V and 1 base from J; junction bases left unmatched: 6. This CDR3 has 17 amino acids. Germline CDR1 reads LNHDA; CDR2 reads SQIVND (reference sequence). DNA for the CDR3: TGTGCCAGTAGTATAGGACCAGGGGGCCCGGCCAAAAACATTCAGTACTTC. Translation: CASSIGPGGPAKNIQYF.

This clone has only a few counts. One end of the junction does not line up with germline, which may come from a read error. The chain uses TRBV27 and TRBJ2-3; no firm D call. Germline loops: CDR1 MNHEY, CDR2 SMNVEV (reference sequence). The CDR3 is 15 amino acids. CDR3 sequence: CASRLGKTGTDTQYF. CDR3 bases: TGTGCCAGCCGTTTAGGAAAAACTGGCACAGATACGCAGTATTTT.

The gene calls are TRBV19 and TRBJ1-1; D is uncertain. Per the germline V gene, CDR1 is LNHDA and CDR2 is SQIVND (reference sequence). V was trimmed by 11 bases and J by 0 bases, leaving 13 bases between them. This CDR3 is built from 13 residues. CDR3 DNA: TGTGCCTGCCAGCAGACCATGAACACTGAAGCTTTCTTT. This gives the protein CACQQTMNTEAFF.

The rearrangement links TRBV15 to TRBJ1-3, with TRBD1 identical over 7 bases. Germline V gene sequence: CDR1 LNHNV, CDR2 YYDKDF (reference sequence). The CDR3 is made up of 17 amino acids. V lost 1 base and J lost 7; bases outside the gene matches: 13. Written as DNA, the CDR3 is TGTGCCACCAGCAGAGGGAACGGACAGGCCGGGCGCAACACCATATATTTT. Residues: CATSRGNGQAGRNTIYF.

The chain joins TRBV3-1 (or the pseudogene TRBV3-2) to TRBJ2-3; 9 nucleotides align to TRBD2. The V gene end was trimmed by 1 base and the J gene end by 8 bases; junction bases not matched to a gene: 7. Germline-derived CDR1 and CDR2 are LGHDT and YNNKEL (reference sequence). This CDR3 is 15 amino acids long. CDR3 residues: CASSQALAGVGTQYF. CDR3 sequence (DNA): TGTGCCAGCAGCCAAGCGTTAGCGGGGGTGGGTACGCAGTATTTT.

The chain links TRBV7-9 to TRBJ2-7; unclear D gene. Germline CDR1 reads SEHNR; CDR2 reads FQNEAQ (reference sequence). The V gene lost 2 bases and the J gene lost 2 bases, with 4 bases spanning the gap. This CDR3 contains 12 residues. DNA of the CDR3: TGTGCCAGCAGCTTACTCCCCTACGAGCAGTACTTC. It encodes CASSLLPYEQYF.

This clone has a handful of counts. The rearrangement links TRBV5-5 to TRBJ1-1; D is unclear. Trimming shortened V by 0 bases and J by 4 bases, and 16 bases separated the two germline ends. There are 16 residues in the CDR3. Germline lookup yields CDR1 SGHKS and CDR2 YYEKEE (reference sequence). The CDR3: CASSLAFGIRGTEAFF. Written as DNA, the CDR3 is TGTGCCAGCAGCTTGGCCTTTGGGATCCGGGGCACTGAAGCTTTCTTT.

The chain couples TRBV5-1 to TRBJ1-2, with TRBD1 as a possible D gene (6 bases). Germline lookup yields CDR1 SGHRS and CDR2 YFSETQ. V dropped 3 bases and J dropped 8 bases, with 17 bases sitting between them. The CDR3 is 14 residues long. DNA for the CDR3: TGCGCCAGCAGCTGGGGGCCGGGGATACGAGGCTACACCTTC. Amino acid sequence: CASSWGPGIRGYTF.

This rearrangement joins TRBV7-2 to TRBJ2-7; 7 bases match TRBD1. Trimming took 5 bases from V and 6 from J; bases not matched to a gene: 4. The CDR3 contains 12 residues. Looked up from germline, CDR1 is SGHTA and CDR2 is FQGNSA. The CDR3 DNA follows: TGTGCCAGCAGCCTACAGGGGCCCGAGCAGTACTTC. Its protein is CASSLQGPEQYF.